The rows below give T cell receptor beta chains drawn from one sample of a study of vaccination and CD4 T cells after COVID-19. Their specific antigens are unknown. TCRdb redid the calling of the PCR reads with MiXCR, one entry per CDR3 protein. The table has about 20,000 distinct CDR3 sequences, around a third seen once. The source was CD4+ T cells from blood, cultured in vitro, collected about 7 months after SARS-CoV-2 vaccination. The receptors were gathered from a human donor who had recovered from COVID-19. CDR3s include the opening cysteine and the closing phenylalanine or tryptophan. D genes are given only for firm matches. Some rows mark clone size as missing; the rest say once, few, many or name a class of expanded clone.

D	V	size	J	DNA	CDR3
TRBD1	TRBV19	-	TRBJ1-1	TGTGCCAGCCATAAGTTGCCCACAGGGGGGAAGGTGGGCACTGAAGCTTTCTTT	CASHKLPTGGKVGTEAFF
TRBD2	TRBV24-1	-	TRBJ2-1	TGTGCCACCAGTGACCAGACTAGCGGGAATATCTACAATGAGCAGTTCTTC	CATSDQTSGNIYNEQFF
-	TRBV6-1	-	TRBJ2-2	TGTGCCAGCCACAAGTTGGCGTCGTTTACCGGGGAGCTGTTTTTT	CASHKLASFTGELFF
-	TRBV10-2	-	TRBJ2-7	TGCGCCAGCAGTGATAGGGCGACCTACGAGCAGTACTTC	CASSDRATYEQYF
TRBD2	TRBV7-8	-	TRBJ2-1	TGTGCCAGCAGCACGCGGGAGATGGGATACAATGAGCAGTTCTTC	CASSTREMGYNEQFF
TRBD1	TRBV6-1	once	TRBJ1-6	TGTGCCAGCAGGGAGACAGGGGTGAAGTATAATTCACCCCTCCACTTT	CASRETGVKYNSPLHF
-	TRBV10-1	-	TRBJ2-5	TGCGCCAGCAGCGATGACAGGCCGTGGGAGACCCAGTACTTC	CASSDDRPWETQYF
TRBD2	TRBV7-2	-	TRBJ2-1	TGTGCCAGCAGCTTAGGTCCAGCGGGAGGGCCGCGGAATGAGCAGTTCTTC	CASSLGPAGGPRNEQFF
-	TRBV27	few	TRBJ2-1	TGTGCCAGCAGCCCCCGGAGGGCGGGGTACAATGAGCAGTTCTTC	CASSPRRAGYNEQFF
-	TRBV10-3	few	TRBJ2-3	TGTGCCATCAGTCCGACGTGGGGGAAGGGAGAAAATACGCAGTATTTT	CAISPTWGKGENTQYF
-	TRBV19	few	TRBJ1-1	TGTGCCAGTAGTATTAGGGGAGGGGAAAGGTACACTGAAGCTTTCTTT	CASSIRGGERYTEAFF
TRBD1	TRBV12-3/TRBV12-4	few	TRBJ2-3	TGTGCCAGCAGCGTTGACAGGGCCCAAGATACGCAGTATTTT	CASSVDRAQDTQYF
TRBD1	TRBV7-3	-	TRBJ1-1	TGTGCCAGCAGCACCCAGGGGGCGAGCACTGAAGCTTTCTTT	CASSTQGASTEAFF
-	TRBV6-1	-	TRBJ2-7	TGTGCCAGCAGACTGGGGCAAGCGCGGGAGCAGTACTTC	CASRLGQAREQYF
-	TRBV15	few	TRBJ2-7	TGTGCCACCAGCAGAGAGGGCAGGGGCTACGAGCAGTACTTC	CATSREGRGYEQYF
-	TRBV20-1	-	TRBJ2-2	TGCAGTGCTAGGCCCGGGACAAGGGGAAACACCGGGGAGCTGTTTTTT	CSARPGTRGNTGELFF
-	TRBV7-2	once	TRBJ2-7	TGTGCCAGCAGCCGAGCGGCGGGCTACGGGCAGTACTTC	CASSRAAGYGQYF
TRBD2	TRBV20-1	few	TRBJ2-1	TGCAGTGCTGACATAGCGGGAGGGCCCAATGAGCAGTTCTTC	CSADIAGGPNEQFF
-	TRBV10-1	-	TRBJ2-3	TGCGCCAGCAGCGGGACAGCGGGATGGACAGATACGCAGTATTTT	CASSGTAGWTDTQYF
-	TRBV6-2/TRBV6-3	-	TRBJ2-7	TGTGCCAGCAGGGACTACAAGAACGAGCAGTACTTC	CASRDYKNEQYF
-	TRBV29-1	few	TRBJ1-1	TGCAGCGCTTGGACAGCGAACACTGAAGCTTTCTTT	CSAWTANTEAFF
TRBD1	TRBV5-1	once	TRBJ2-7	TGCGCCAGCAGCCTCCGGGACAGGGACGAGCAGTACTTC	CASSLRDRDEQYF
TRBD1	TRBV5-6	-	TRBJ2-5	TGTGCCAGCAGCTTCAGGACAGGGGAGGGGGAGACCCAGTACTTC	CASSFRTGEGETQYF
TRBD1	TRBV14	few	TRBJ1-2	TGTGCCAGCGGACAGGATCCTAACTATGGCTACACCTTC	CASGQDPNYGYTF
-	TRBV28	-	TRBJ1-2	TGTGCCAGCAGCACGTACCCCCGACAGGCCAGAGGAGATGGCTACACCTTC	CASSTYPRQARGDGYTF
-	TRBV5-4	-	TRBJ1-2	TGTGCCAGCAGCTTGGACCCGGCAACCCCTAGCTACACCTTC	CASSLDPATPSYTF
TRBD1	TRBV18	-	TRBJ2-5	TGTGCCAGCTCACCCTCGACAGGGGGAGAGACCCAGTACTTC	CASSPSTGGETQYF
TRBD1	TRBV20-1	few	TRBJ2-7	TGCAGTGCTAGAGATATGAGGACAGGGGGCTCCTACGAGCAGTACTTC	CSARDMRTGGSYEQYF
-	TRBV20-1	-	TRBJ2-5	TGCAGTGCTAGAGAGAGGGAAAGTCAAGAGACCCAGTACTTC	CSARERESQETQYF
TRBD1	TRBV10-2	few	TRBJ2-7	TGCGCCAGCAGATCGACAGGGGCCTACGAGCAGTACTTC	CASRSTGAYEQYF
TRBD1	TRBV7-3	few	TRBJ2-5	TGTGCCAGCAGCTACGACAGGGGGGAGACCCAGTACTTC	CASSYDRGETQYF
-	TRBV6-1	-	TRBJ1-6	TGTGCCAGTAATACCGCCGGGAATAATTCACCCCTCCACTTT	CASNTAGNNSPLHF
-	TRBV28	-	TRBJ2-2	TGTGCCAGCAGTCAGGGGCCCGGGGAGCTGTTTTTT	CASSQGPGELFF
-	TRBV10-3	-	TRBJ2-7	TGTGCCATCAGCGGACGGACCACCTACGAGCAGTACTTC	CAISGRTTYEQYF
-	TRBV10-3	few	TRBJ2-5	TGTGCCATCAGTGGTGGCTCATCCAGAGAGACCCAGTACTTC	CAISGGSSRETQYF
TRBD1	TRBV20-1	few	TRBJ2-7	TGCAGTGCACCAGAACAGGGGTCTATCCACGAGCAGTACTTC	CSAPEQGSIHEQYF
TRBD2	TRBV20-1	few	TRBJ2-1	TGCAGTGCTAGAGAACTGGCTAGCGGGAGTTGGAATGAGCAGTTCTTC	CSARELASGSWNEQFF
TRBD2	TRBV6-2/TRBV6-3	-	TRBJ2-5	TGTGCCAGCAGCCACAGGGGGACTAGCGGATACAACAAGTACCAAGAGACCCAGTACTTC	CASSHRGTSGYNKYQETQYF
TRBD1	TRBV10-1	-	TRBJ2-4	TGCGCCAGCAGTGGACAGGGCGAAAACATTCAGTACTTC	CASSGQGENIQYF
-	TRBV7-9	-	TRBJ1-1	TGTGCCAGCAGCTTAGTCGGGGGAGGAGTCTTGAACACTGAAGCTTTCTTT	CASSLVGGGVLNTEAFF
-	TRBV11-3	few	TRBJ2-2	TGTGCCAGCAGCTTCACCCCCGGGGAGCTGTTTTTT	CASSFTPGELFF
TRBD2	TRBV28	few	TRBJ2-1	TGTGCCAGCAGTTCTAGCGGGAGTTTAGATGAGCAGTTCTTC	CASSSSGSLDEQFF